This T cell receptor beta chain was recorded in a study of T-cell reconstitution after alpha-beta-depleted transplantation in children. Study-wide results and caveats: About two months after transplant, alpha-beta T cells reportedly came from several hundred expanded graft clones.

Trimming shortened V by 6 bases and J by 5 bases, and 19 bases separated the two germline ends. The CDR3 is made up of 15 amino acids. Unique molecular identifiers featured in how the TCRbeta library was prepared. From the PCR reads, TCRdb called clonotypes with MiXCR, one entry per CDR3 protein. This table holds some 440,000 distinct CDR3 sequences, around 15% found once. This clonotype has a single count. What it binds is not known. The TCR was taken from a boy under two years old who had a stem cell transplant for Wiskott-Aldrich syndrome, so the T cells may come from the graft donor. The input for sequencing was PBMCs, mostly from graft donor cells, taken 360 days after TCRalphabeta/CD19-depleted stem cell transplant. V is TRBV12-3 or TRBV12-4 and J is TRBJ2-5; D might be TRBD1 (6 bases). CDR3 DNA sequence: TGTGCCAGCAGCCACCCGAGGGGGTTGGGGGAGACCCAGTACTTC. Protein sequence: CASSHPRGLGETQYF.